Here is one T cell receptor (beta chain) with its context. The sample holds a few counts of this clonotype. Its binding antigen is unknown. There are no base qualities to consult, and no much larger clone falls within one base. CDR1 SNHLY and CDR2 FYNNEI are derived from the germline V gene. V is pared back by 8 bases and J by 5 bases, with 9 bases lying between the germline termini. The CDR3 sequence holds 11 residues, the cysteine and phenylalanine included. Of the read, only the CDR3 DNA is kept; its 33 bases are in frame from base 1. Systemically healthy Caucasian individuals from Russia, over 30 in total and aged roughly 6 to 100 years, were included as donors. Approximately 9.7 milliliters of peripheral blood were drawn from each donor into EDTA-treated Vacutainer tubes. Ficoll-Paque density-gradient centrifugation was used to isolate PBMCs, with at least 7 million obtained per sample. Total RNA was extracted from PBMCs with Trizol reagent, with at least 5 micrograms obtained per sample. For every donor, flow cytometry on a PBMC aliquot measured the percentage of naive CD45RAhigh/CD27high T cells.

Library construction relied on 5' RACE. Sequencer: Illumina HiSeq 2500. The second PCR ran for roughly 6 to 11 cycles and used a J-beta primer mix along with a sample-barcoded 5' primer. A template-switch 5' adaptor carrying 12 random nucleotides introduced a unique molecular identifier onto each TCR beta cDNA molecule. Each sample yielded at least 2.5 million CDR3-containing paired-end reads. First-strand cDNA synthesis was performed from all RNA using the Mint cDNA synthesis kit, with priming by a TRBC-specific oligonucleotide. Following uracil-DNA glycosylase treatment, a first 18-cycle PCR with universal primers M1SS and BC2_uni_R was performed on all cDNA. The authors' pipeline ran thus. For normalization, 1 million high-quality reads, each with a distinct molecular identifier, were randomly selected from each sample. Instead of being binned into consensus sequences, reads with shared molecular identifiers were discarded. MiTCR, run with a Q25 quality threshold and the strictest error-elimination algorithm, handled CDR3 identification, clonotype clustering and error correction. A nonparametric unseen species model with Euler transformation was used to estimate a lower bound on total TCR beta diversity. Starting from the raw public reads, TCRdb applied fastp trimming at Q25, assembled clones with MiXCR and retained in-frame beta chains. Every CDR3 protein is listed once, alongside the most common genes and DNA of its rows. In this record, the V and J calls reflect TCRdb's handling and not the investigators' own analysis. In this sample the table shows around 780,000 distinct CDR3 sequences, 56% of which occur a single time. The ten largest clones take up roughly 24% of the sample.

These data belong to a study of blood T cells in healthy people across ages (dated by TCRdb to between 2014 and 2017). Study-level background: In model experiments, template switching captured roughly one uniquely barcoded TCR beta cDNA molecule for every two T cells. The study measured age-related changes in TCR beta repertoire diversity using deep sequencing normalized with unique cDNA molecular identifiers. Four age groups were formed from the donors: young (average 16 years), middle-aged (just under 40), aged (roughly 59) and long-lived (around 82). To avoid experimental bias, donors of different ages were spread randomly across the sequencing lanes. For two donors (one aged 18 to 30 and one aged 80 or older), the study analyzed two additional independent replicas of 1 million unique cDNA reads from the same blood draw. Paper-wide results and their limitations: The CMV infection status of donors was not known, potentially confounding age-related changes in expanded clonotypes. Compared with the aged group, the long-lived group had more naive CD4+ T cells, fewer expanded clones and increased TCR diversity, a pattern suggesting age selection. Conclusive comparison of naive and antigen-experienced compartments was prevented by the profiling of bulk unsorted PBMCs. Estimates of total diversity from one million sequenced T cells were regarded as lower bounds and underestimates. As age increased, observed TCR beta diversity per million T cells dropped in a roughly linear way, and a significant reduction was already evident by age 40. A strong correlation was found between observed TCR beta diversity and the percentage of naive T cells measured by flow cytometry.

The TCR was taken from a man in his forties or fifties in good health. The chain joins TRBV2 to TRBJ2-5, with the D gene uncertain. Sequencing input: blood. The DNA sequence follows: TGTGCCAGCCTTTTTCCGGAGACCCAGTACTTC. It is translated as CASLFPETQYF.